This T cell receptor beta chain originates from a study of shared clonotypes between healthy human individuals. Study context: CD8 memory received one plate per donor, CD8 naive two, CD4 memory three and CD4 naive three. Study results and caveats: Blood was the only sampled material, and tissue repertoires likely differ. The sharing of roughly 5% of naive CD4 clonotypes was seen across a few donors.

There are 16 residues in the CDR3. V lost 2 bases and J lost 6; bases outside the gene matches: 8. The germline V gene has CDR1 SGHVS and CDR2 FNYEAQ. Profiling relied on immunoSEQ multiplex PCR, and the TCRdb table lists in-frame clones only, not all of them. Of about 590,000 clones in the sample, nearly 97% were seen once. Note on this clone: Its target is unknown.

Naive CD8 cells comprised CD45RO-negative, CCR7-positively selected cells, excluding terminally differentiated effector memory CD45RA+ cells. The chain is built from TRBV7-6 and TRBJ2-3; 10 bases align to TRBD2. This TCR came from a woman aged 25 to 39 in good health. Sequenced: naive CD8+ T cells sorted from blood. As DNA, the CDR3 is TGTGCCAGCAGCTTAAGGCCTAGCGGGAGATTTGATACGCAGTATTTT. This gives the protein CASSLRPSGRFDTQYF. The full variable domain, rest sourced from reference TRBV7-6 and TRBJ2-3, is GAGVSQSPRYKVTKRGQDVALRCDPISGHVSLYWYRQALGQGPEFLTYFNYEAQQDKSGLPNDRFSAERPEGSISTLTIQRTEQRDSAMYRCASSLRPSGRFDTQYFGPGTRLTVL.